These 13 T cell receptor beta chains share one sample of origin, sequenced in a study of T-cell reconstitution after alpha-beta-depleted transplantation in children. Preparation of the TCRbeta library was carried out with unique molecular identifiers. MiXCR was run by TCRdb on the PCR reads, yielding one entry per CDR3 protein. The sample consists of about 70,000 distinct CDR3 sequences, 9.5% to 13% of them appearing once. The sample was PBMCs, taken before TCRalphabeta/CD19-depleted stem cell transplant. The receptors here all came from a boy aged 5-17 years with acute myeloid leukemia, due to receive a stem cell transplant.

The chain combines TRBV7-9 with TRBJ2-7; no reliable D call. The CDR3 loop spans 14 amino acids. Trimming removed 0 bases from V and 7 bases from J, with 13 bases in between. Germline-derived CDR1 and CDR2 are SEHNR and FQNEAQ (reference sequence). The CDR3 DNA reads TGTGCCAGCAGCTTAGCGGGCAGTGGAATGGAGCAGTACGTC. Translating it yields CASSLAGSGMEQYV.

This clonotype was recorded many times. The chain recombines TRBV5-1 with TRBJ2-1; 9 positions agree with TRBD2. V lost 0 bases to trimming and J lost 8 bases; unmatched junction nucleotides: 6. Germline-derived CDR1 and CDR2 are SGHRS and YFSETQ. The CDR3 spans 15 residues. DNA for the CDR3: TGCGCCAGCAGCTTGGCAAGCGGGAGGCTCGATGAGCAGTTCTTC. Protein: CASSLASGRLDEQFF.

CDR3 protein: CASSLAGADSMNTDTQYF. CDR3 DNA sequence: TGTGCCAGCAGTTTAGCGGGGGCCGACAGTATGAACACAGATACGCAGTATTTT. This sequence joins TRBV28 and TRBJ2-3; perhaps TRBD2 as D (7 bases). Germline loops: CDR1 MDHEN, CDR2 SYDVKM. The V gene lost 2 bases and the J gene lost 2 bases, with 20 bases spanning the gap. CDR3 length: 18 amino acids.

Many counts were recorded for this clonotype. CDR3 sequence reads: CSARAARQERHIQYF. The CDR3 region has the DNA TGCAGTGCTAGAGCCGCTAGACAGGAGAGGCACATTCAGTACTTC. The chain has TRBV20-1 and TRBJ2-4, with a weak D call TRBD1 (6 bases). The CDR3 consists of 15 residues. Trimming stripped 1 base from V and 8 bases from J, with 18 bases between. Germline lookup yields CDR1 DFQATT and CDR2 SNEGSKA (reference sequence).

This clonotype appeared many times. The gene calls are TRBV20-1 and TRBJ2-5; the match to TRBD2 covers 9 bases. V shed 3 bases, J shed 1 base, and the junction held 0 bases outside the gene matches. The CDR3 length is 13 residues. The germline gives CDR1 DFQATT, CDR2 SNEGSKA (reference sequence). This CDR3 reads CSARGLAQETQYF. The DNA of the CDR3 is TGCAGTGCTAGGGGACTAGCCCAAGAGACCCAGTACTTC.

This clonotype was observed many times. The chain employs TRBV5-8 and TRBJ1-4; D not resolved. V dropped 3 bases and J dropped 11 bases, with 17 bases sitting between them. Looked up from germline, CDR1 is SGHTS and CDR2 is YDEGEE. The CDR3 is 14 residues long. The chain's CDR3 is CASSYPTLGVKLFF. The DNA for the CDR3 is TGTGCCAGCAGCTACCCAACCTTGGGAGTGAAACTGTTTTTT.

This clonotype was seen ten or more times. The gene calls are TRBV14 and TRBJ1-2; perhaps TRBD1 as D (6 bases). This CDR3 has 14 residues. V lost 4 bases and J lost 5, with 14 bases in between. Germline-derived CDR1 and CDR2 are SGHDN and FVKESK. CDR3 nucleotides: TGTGCCAGCAGCCGAGCCAGGGGCTTGTATGGCTACACCTTC. Encoded protein: CASSRARGLYGYTF.

The rearrangement links TRBV15 to TRBJ2-1; 10 bases map to TRBD2. Germline V gene data show CDR1 as LNHNV and CDR2 as YYDKDF (reference sequence). The CDR3 runs 18 residues. V was clipped by 0 bases and J by 9 bases; unmatched bases: 14. CDR3 amino acids: CATSRDNLMASGRAEQFF. The CDR3 coding sequence is TGTGCCACCAGCAGAGATAATCTTATGGCTAGCGGGAGAGCTGAGCAGTTCTTC.

Only a few counts were recorded for this clonotype. CDR3 region: CASSPGTGNQPQHF. The CDR3 DNA sequence: TGTGCCAGCTCACCCGGGACAGGGAATCAGCCCCAGCATTTT. This chain uses TRBV18 with TRBJ1-5; 9 bases align to TRBD1. The CDR3 covers 14 residues. V shed 3 bases and J 4 bases; nucleotides not matched to a gene: 1. Germline values: CDR1 KGHSH, CDR2 LQKENI.

This clonotype was counted many times. The V gene is TRBV29-1, the J gene TRBJ1-1; D not certain. Trimming removed 3 bases from V and 6 bases from J, with 11 bases in between. Germline CDR1 is SQVTM and CDR2 is ANQGSEA. The CDR3 is made up of 12 amino acids. The CDR3 spells CSVEVGYAEAFF. The CDR3 DNA follows: TGCAGCGTTGAGGTGGGTTACGCTGAAGCTTTCTTT.

Of note for this clonotype: Just one base apart from a much larger clone, this may be a read error. The chain links TRBV7-8 to TRBJ1-3; D not certain. Germline V gene lookup returns CDR1 SGHVS and CDR2 FQNEAQ. This CDR3 is 17 amino acids long. The CDR3 DNA follows: TGTTCCAGCAGCTTAATAGCGGGTCCAAGCTCTGGAAACACCATATATTTT. Its translation is CSSSLIAGPSSGNTIYF.

There are many counts of this clonotype. The rearrangement uses TRBV5-6 and TRBJ2-1; 9 bases line up with TRBD2. Per germline, CDR1 SGHDT and CDR2 YYEEEE. J was trimmed by 13 bases and V by 3 bases; bases with no gene match: 8. There are 13 residues in the CDR3. CDR3 loop: CASSWLTSGIQFF. The CDR3 DNA reads TGTGCCAGCAGCTGGCTGACTAGCGGTATTCAGTTCTTC.

The sample holds many counts of this clonotype. The chain couples TRBV5-6 to TRBJ1-2, with TRBD1 matching 9 bases. Germline-derived CDR1 and CDR2 are SGHDT and YYEEEE. The junction had 3 bases not matched to a gene; V was cut back by 4 bases and J by 5 bases. This CDR3 is built from 13 residues. DNA of the CDR3: TGTGCCAGCAGCCCTGACAGGGGGTATGGCTACACCTTC. This sequence encodes CASSPDRGYGYTF.